The clone carrying this TCR beta chain was seen ten or more times. Its cognate antigen is unknown. This sample stems from a study of identical twins. General observations from the study: Zero-insertion analyses could be partly confounded by invariant MAIT and iNKT cells.

From the 5' RACE reads, TCRdb called clonotypes with MiXCR, one entry per CDR3 protein. The data contain 140,000 to 150,000 distinct CDR3 sequences, roughly 3.2% of them singletons. This sequence was found in a man aged 18 to 30 in good health. Specimen: memory T cells sorted from blood.

CDR3 in DNA: TGTGCCATCAGTGAGTCAGCCCGGGACAGAGGCTATGGCTACACCTTC. Amino acids: CAISESARDRGYGYTF. J is TRBJ1-2 and V is TRBV10-3, with 7 bases that match TRBD1. This CDR3 has 16 amino acids. Looked up from germline, CDR1 is ENHRY and CDR2 is SYGVKD. The ends lost 0 bases at V and 4 bases at J; junction bases unmatched: 8.